The 10 T cell receptor beta chains in this list originate from one sample, sequenced in a study of T cells after yellow fever vaccination. TCRdb fed the 5' RACE reads into MiXCR, producing one record per CDR3 protein. The data hold over 250,000 distinct CDR3 sequences, with over 4% observed a single time. The sample consisted of PBMCs, taken 5 days after the yellow fever booster vaccination. These receptors came from a man younger than 35 who received the YFV17D yellow fever vaccine.

The chain is built from TRBV5-1 and TRBJ1-2, with 10 bases identical to TRBD1. Looked up from germline, CDR1 is SGHRS and CDR2 is YFSETQ. The ends lost 2 bases at V and 6 bases at J; junction bases unmatched: 10. The CDR3 loop spans 16 amino acids. The CDR3: CASSFSPGTGENGYTF. The CDR3 bases are TGCGCCAGCAGCTTTAGTCCCGGGACAGGGGAAAATGGCTACACCTTC.

This clonotype was seen more than once but under ten times. The V call is TRBV19, the J call TRBJ1-5; D remains unclear. Germline CDR1 reads LNHDA; CDR2 reads SQIVND (reference sequence). The V gene lost 7 bases and the J gene lost 0 bases, with 4 bases spanning the gap. CDR3 length equals 12 residues. CDR3 residues: CASKHSNQPQHF. CDR3 coding DNA: TGTGCCAGTAAACATAGCAATCAGCCCCAGCATTTT.

This clonotype turned up a few times. V and J are TRBV7-9 and TRBJ2-3; 10 positions match TRBD2. J was trimmed by 5 bases and V by 1 base; bases with no gene match: 6. Germline CDR1 reads SEHNR; CDR2 reads FQNEAQ (reference sequence). The CDR3 sequence is 16 residues long. This CDR3 reads CASSLGSSGGVDTQYF. In DNA, the CDR3 is TGTGCCAGCAGCTTAGGATCTAGCGGGGGAGTAGATACGCAGTATTTT.

The CDR3 reads CASSLGPRGYNSPLHF. In DNA form, the CDR3 reads TGTGCCAGCAGCTTAGGGCCACGGGGGTATAATTCACCCCTCCACTTT. The J gene is TRBJ1-6, the V gene TRBV7-9, with D perhaps TRBD1 (5 bases). CDR1 is SEHNR, CDR2 FQNEAQ, per germline (reference sequence). The CDR3 runs 16 residues. Trimming stripped 1 base from V and 4 bases from J, with 11 bases between.

The chain has TRBV12-3 or TRBV12-4 and TRBJ2-7; D is unresolved. CDR3 size: 12 residues. Trimming cost V 3 bases and J 2 bases, with 5 bases left between them. DNA for the CDR3: TGTGCCAGCAGTTTGGGGACCTACGAGCAGTACTTC. Its protein is CASSLGTYEQYF.

In its sample, this clonotype was seen many times. The genes are TRBV7-9 and TRBJ2-5; 7 positions match TRBD1. The CDR3 consists of 16 residues. V shed 5 bases, J shed 3 bases, and the junction held 12 bases outside the gene matches. Germline assignment: CDR1 SEHNR and CDR2 FQNEAQ (reference sequence). CDR3 bases: TGTGCCAGCAGCGACCGGGACAGATCATGGGAAGAGACCCAGTACTTC. Residues: CASSDRDRSWEETQYF.

This clonotype has more than one count but fewer than ten. The rearrangement links TRBV5-1 to TRBJ1-3, with D tentatively TRBD1 (6 bases). With 0 bases removed from V and 4 bases from J, the gap between germline ends came to 11 bases. Germline CDR1 reads SGHRS; CDR2 reads YFSETQ. The length of the CDR3 is 15 residues. The CDR3 region has the DNA TGCGCCAGCAGCTTGGTGGGGGCCACGGGAAACACCATATATTTT. It is translated as CASSLVGATGNTIYF. Based on the CDR3 plus reference TRBV5-1 and TRBJ1-3, the full variable domain is KAGVTQTPRYLIKTRGQQVTLSCSPISGHRSVSWYQQTPGQGLQFLFEYFSETQRNKGNFPGRFSGRQFSNSRSEMNVSTLELGDSALYLCASSLVGATGNTIYFGEGSWLTVV.

The rearrangement joins TRBV12-3 or TRBV12-4 to TRBJ2-2; the D is unclear. The CDR3 runs 15 residues. Trimming took off 7 bases at V and 6 bases at J, with 18 bases between the two ends. CDR3 sequence reads: CASTRNPLGSGELFF. In DNA, the CDR3 is TGTGCCAGCACCAGAAACCCCCTTGGGTCCGGGGAGCTGTTTTTT.

This clonotype came up a few times. The V call is TRBV20-1, the J call TRBJ2-5; TRBD2 matches at 9 bases. This CDR3 region has 15 residues. Per germline, CDR1 DFQATT and CDR2 SNEGSKA (reference sequence). V shed 0 bases and J 2 bases; nucleotides not matched to a gene: 4. As DNA, the CDR3 is TGCAGTGCTAGAGAAGGCGGGGGGGCGCAAGAGACCCAGTACTTC. This translates into CSAREGGGAQETQYF.

With respect to this clonotype: A read error may be the cause here, since a much bigger clone is one base away. This rearrangement joins TRBV5-1 to TRBJ2-3, with D maybe TRBD2 (6 bases). Germline CDR1 is SGHRS and CDR2 is YFSETQ. This CDR3 comprises 14 residues. Trimming took off 1 base at V and 2 bases at J, with 8 bases between the two ends. CDR3 amino acids: CASSLRGNTDTQYF. The CDR3 nucleotides are TGCGCCAGCAGCTTGCGGGGGAACACAGATACGCAGTATTTT.